This entry features one T cell receptor beta chain sequence. Next came a second PCR, run for roughly 6 to 11 cycles, which used a sample-barcoded 5' primer along with a J-beta primer mix. TCRdb processed the 5' RACE reads anew with MiXCR; each CDR3 protein has one entry. In the table there are hundreds of thousands of distinct CDR3 sequences, about 29% of which are singletons. The data belong to a study of blood T cells in healthy people across ages. Trimming pared 2 bases from V and 1 base from J, leaving 8 bases between. The CDR3 sequence is 14 residues long. CDR1 and CDR2 from the germline V gene are MNHEY and SVGAGI. This same sample was also taken into another study, of T cells of mothers and their children.

The sample taken for sequencing was blood. The gene calls are TRBV6-5 and TRBJ1-1; no definite D call. This TCR came from a boy between 2 and 10 years old in good health. CDR3 sequence (DNA): TGTGCCAGCAGTTACACGGCAGAGAACACTGAAGCTTTCTTT. It yields the protein CASSYTAENTEAFF.